The sequence of this T cell receptor (beta chain) was determined in a study of CD8+CD57+ T cells in acquired aplastic anemia. Study context: Sorted CD4+ and CD8+ cells gave a mean 3.2 ug DNA, range roughly 0.19 to 30 ug. General study findings and limits: Between patients and controls, CD8+ Simpson's diversity did not vary significantly. Twenty-nine shared CD8+ CDR3s appeared highly expressed within patients' immunodominant clones.

Genomic DNA, serving as template, underwent TCR beta VDJ and CDR3 profiling. Each CDR3 protein is one row after TCRdb ran MiXCR on the reads. This sample has 400,000 to 600,000 distinct CDR3 sequences, with under 40% found just once. Patients included in sequencing had previously demonstrated CD8+CD57+ cell expansion by flow cytometry. Patients were treatment-naive when blood was sampled. The sample holds many counts of this clonotype. Its antigen is still unknown. The CDR3 is made up of 12 amino acids. The germline gives CDR1 DFQATT, CDR2 SNEGSKA (reference sequence). Deletions cut 4 bases from V and 6 bases from J, with 7 bases between.

Sequencing was carried out using sorted CD4+, CD8+, or CD8+CD57+ T cells (not recorded which) from PBMCs. The clonotype originates from a human donor with aplastic anemia. The chain recombines TRBV20-1 with TRBJ1-6; a possible D gene is TRBD1 (5 bases). CDR3 DNA sequence: TGCAGTGCTACAGGGCCTAATTCACCCCTCCACTTT. It yields the protein CSATGPNSPLHF.